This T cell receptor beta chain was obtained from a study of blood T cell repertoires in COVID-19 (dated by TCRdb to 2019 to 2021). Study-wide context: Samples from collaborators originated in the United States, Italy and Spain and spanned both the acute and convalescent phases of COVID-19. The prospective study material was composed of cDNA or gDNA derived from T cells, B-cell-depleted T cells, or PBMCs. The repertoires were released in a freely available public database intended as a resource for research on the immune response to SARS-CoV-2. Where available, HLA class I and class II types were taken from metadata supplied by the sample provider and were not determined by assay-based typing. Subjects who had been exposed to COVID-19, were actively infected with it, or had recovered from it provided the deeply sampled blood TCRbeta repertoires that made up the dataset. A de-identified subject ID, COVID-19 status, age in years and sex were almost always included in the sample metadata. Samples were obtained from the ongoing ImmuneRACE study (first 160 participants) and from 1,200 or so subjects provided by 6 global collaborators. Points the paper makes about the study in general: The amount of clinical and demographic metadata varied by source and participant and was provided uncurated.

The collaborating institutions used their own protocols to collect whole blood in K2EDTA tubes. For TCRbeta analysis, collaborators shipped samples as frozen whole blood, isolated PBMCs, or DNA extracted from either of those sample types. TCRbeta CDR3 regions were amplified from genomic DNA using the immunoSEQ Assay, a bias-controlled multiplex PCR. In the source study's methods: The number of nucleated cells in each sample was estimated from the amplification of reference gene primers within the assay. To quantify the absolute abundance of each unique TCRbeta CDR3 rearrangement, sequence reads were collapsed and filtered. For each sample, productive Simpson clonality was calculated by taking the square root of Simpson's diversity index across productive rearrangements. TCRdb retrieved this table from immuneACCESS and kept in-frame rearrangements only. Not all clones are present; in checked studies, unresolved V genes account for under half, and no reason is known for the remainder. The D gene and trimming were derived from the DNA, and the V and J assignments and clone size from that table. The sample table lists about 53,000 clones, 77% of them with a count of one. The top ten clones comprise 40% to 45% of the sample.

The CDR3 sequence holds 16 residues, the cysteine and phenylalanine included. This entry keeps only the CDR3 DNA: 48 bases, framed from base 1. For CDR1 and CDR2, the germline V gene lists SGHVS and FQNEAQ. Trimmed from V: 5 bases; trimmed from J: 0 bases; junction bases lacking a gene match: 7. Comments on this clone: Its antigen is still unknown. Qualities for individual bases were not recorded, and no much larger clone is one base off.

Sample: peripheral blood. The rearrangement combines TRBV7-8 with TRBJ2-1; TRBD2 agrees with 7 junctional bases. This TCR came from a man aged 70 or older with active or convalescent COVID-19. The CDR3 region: CASSPLRGSSYNEQFF. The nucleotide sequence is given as TGTGCCAGCAGCCCCCTCCGCGGGAGCTCCTACAATGAGCAGTTCTTC.